This T cell receptor beta chain was sequenced during a study of T cell clonality in common variable immunodeficiency. Study-wide points: CVID patient heterogeneity limited repertoire-clinical complication correlations. Common variable immunodeficiency TCR beta sequences reportedly had fewer deletions and N-nucleotide insertions.

Both groups were predominantly of Caucasian heritage. The repertoire was sequenced with immunoSEQ multiplex PCR; TCRdb's copy has only in-frame clones and lacks some. The sample shows over 30,000 clones, no singletons; the ten largest hold around 7%. This CDR3 spans 15 amino acids. Trimming pared 0 bases from V and 3 bases from J, leaving 15 bases between. CDR1 is GTSNPN and CDR2 is SVGIG in the germline V gene (reference sequence). This clone has just a few counts. Antigen specificity is unknown. The read ends 3 residues shy of where the CDR3 ends; the end is completed using the germline J gene. This sequence was found in a human donor with common variable immunodeficiency. Input material: peripheral blood mononuclear cells. V is TRBV30 and J is TRBJ2-7; D call uncertain. Here the CDR3 reads CAWSVDYRGSYEQYF. Incomplete CDR3 DNA: TGTGCCTGGAGTGTAGATTACAGAGGTAGCTACGAG.